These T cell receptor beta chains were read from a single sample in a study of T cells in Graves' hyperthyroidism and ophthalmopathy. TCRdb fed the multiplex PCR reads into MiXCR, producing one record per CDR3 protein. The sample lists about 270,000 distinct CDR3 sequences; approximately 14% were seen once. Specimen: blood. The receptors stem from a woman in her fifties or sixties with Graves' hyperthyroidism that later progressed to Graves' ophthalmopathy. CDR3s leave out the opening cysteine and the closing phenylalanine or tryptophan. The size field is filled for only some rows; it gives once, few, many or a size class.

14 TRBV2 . ASSERLAGTNYEQY
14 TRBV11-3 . ASSPGGAGDRNEQF
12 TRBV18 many ASSPREGSYEQY
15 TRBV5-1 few ASSPGLAGGPDYEQY
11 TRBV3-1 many ASSLTGDQPQH
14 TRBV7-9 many ASSYPRRTSGNEQY
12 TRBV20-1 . SAQDRGGYYEQY
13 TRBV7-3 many ASSSTSGSVIEQF
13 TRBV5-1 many ASSPGASTDNEQF
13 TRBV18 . ASSPVSAGSGGYT
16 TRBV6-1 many ASRSTGRGLAGVGEQY
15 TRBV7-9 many ASSPAGSGSSYNEQF
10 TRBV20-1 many RAGGSGETQY
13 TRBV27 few ASSNFGTGNYEQY
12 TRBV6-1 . ASSLTKISYEQY
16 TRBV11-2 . ASSSRGLGTPNTGELF
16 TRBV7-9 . ASSFASGTSSIYNEQF
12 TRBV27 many ASRTVASTDTQY
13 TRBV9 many ASSVRGTANSPLH
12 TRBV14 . ASSPGHSGNTIY
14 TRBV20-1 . SASPPEGRPYNEQF
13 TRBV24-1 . ATSDPRAANTEAF
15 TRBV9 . ASSVEAGVFHTDTQY
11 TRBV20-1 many SLPGFGQETQY
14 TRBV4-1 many ASSLTGVLLYNEQF
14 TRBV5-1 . ASSTSRTVSSYEQY
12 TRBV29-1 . SVSRGLAGGGEY
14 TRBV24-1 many ATSDPGTGGTGELF